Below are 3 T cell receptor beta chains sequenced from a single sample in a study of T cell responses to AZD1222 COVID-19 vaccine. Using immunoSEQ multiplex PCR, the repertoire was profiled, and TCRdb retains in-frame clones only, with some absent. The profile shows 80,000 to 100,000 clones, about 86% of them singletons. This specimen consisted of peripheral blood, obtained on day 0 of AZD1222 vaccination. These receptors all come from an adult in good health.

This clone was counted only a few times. The CDR3 bases are TGCGCCAGCACCCCGGGACAGGGGGCGCGGGAGCAGTACTTC. The encoded protein is CASTPGQGAREQYF. J is TRBJ2-7 and V is TRBV10-2; 12 positions agree with TRBD1. This CDR3 contains 14 residues. Germline V lookup: CDR1 WSHSY, CDR2 SAAADI. J gave up 7 bases and V 7 bases, and 8 bases lay outside the gene matches.

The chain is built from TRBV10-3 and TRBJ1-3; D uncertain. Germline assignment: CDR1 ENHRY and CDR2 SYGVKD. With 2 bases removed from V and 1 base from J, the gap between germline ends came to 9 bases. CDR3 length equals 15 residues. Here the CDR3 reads CAISEGLQSGNTIYF. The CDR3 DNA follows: TGTGCCATCAGTGAGGGGCTACAATCTGGAAACACCATATATTTT.

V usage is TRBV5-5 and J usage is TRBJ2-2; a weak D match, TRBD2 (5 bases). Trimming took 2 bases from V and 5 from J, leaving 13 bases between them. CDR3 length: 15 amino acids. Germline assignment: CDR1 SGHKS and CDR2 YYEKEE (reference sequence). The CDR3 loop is CASSFAGWGTGELFF. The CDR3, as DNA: TGTGCCAGCAGCTTTGCGGGCTGGGGAACCGGGGAGCTGTTTTTT.